This TCR beta chain was sequenced during a study of human T cells and chemical hapten exposure. The time point: pre-sensitization, week 0. Treatment specified: therapeutic diphenylcyclopropenone sensitization with weekly scalp DPC. TCRdb processed the RACE reads anew with MiXCR; each CDR3 protein has one entry. The table lists tens of thousands of distinct CDR3 sequences, roughly 12% of them singletons. The CDR3 spans 14 residues. The junction had 3 bases not matched to a gene; V was cut back by 0 bases and J by 4 bases. Germline V lookup: CDR1 SGHNT, CDR2 YYREEE (reference sequence). This clonotype was observed a few times.

The sequence came from a woman in her 30s with alopecia areata. Some clones in this sample may be carry-over from other donors' samples. The sample here was whole blood, taken in connection with sensitization to the hapten diphenylcyclopropenone (DPC). The rearrangement uses TRBV5-4 and TRBJ2-5; 7 positions agree with TRBD2. CDR3 nucleotides: TGTGCCAGCAGCTTGGTGGCGGGAGCAGAGACCCAGTACTTC. Translation: CASSLVAGAETQYF.